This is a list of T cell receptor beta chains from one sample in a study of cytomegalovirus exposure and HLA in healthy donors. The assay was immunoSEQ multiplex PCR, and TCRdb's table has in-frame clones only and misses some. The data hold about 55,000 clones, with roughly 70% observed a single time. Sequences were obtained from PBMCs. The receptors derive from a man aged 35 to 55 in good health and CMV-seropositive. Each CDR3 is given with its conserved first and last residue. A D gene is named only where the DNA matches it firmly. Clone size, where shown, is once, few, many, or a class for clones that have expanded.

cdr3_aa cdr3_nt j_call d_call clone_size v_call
CASRSPRQGYNQPQHF TGTGCCAGCAGGTCCCCCCGACAGGGGTACAATCAGCCCCAGCATTTT TRBJ1-5 TRBD1 - TRBV28
CASSLSGASGGADEQFF TGTGCCAGCAGCCTCAGCGGCGCCAGTGGGGGCGCGGATGAGCAGTTCTTC TRBJ2-1 - - TRBV7-2
CASSLWGQINSYNSPLHF TGTGCCAGCAGCTTGTGGGGACAGATCAACTCCTATAATTCACCCCTCCACTTT TRBJ1-6 TRBD1 - TRBV5-6
CASSVDRAGANVLTF TGTGCCAGCAGCGTAGACAGGGCTGGGGCCAACGTCCTGACTTTC TRBJ2-6 TRBD1 - TRBV7-8
CVSSRGNRAGGRETQYF TGTGTCAGCAGCCGGGGGAATAGGGCGGGAGGCAGGGAGACCCAGTACTTC TRBJ2-5 TRBD2 - TRBV7-2
CAWSVLTSGGVQYRNTGELFF TGTGCCTGGAGTGTACTGACTAGCGGGGGGGTACAATATCGGAACACCGGGGAGCTGTTTTTT TRBJ2-2 TRBD2 few TRBV30
CASSSPGRDETQYF TGCGCCAGCAGCTCCCCCGGGAGGGATGAGACCCAGTACTTC TRBJ2-5 TRBD2 once TRBV5-1
CASSLGTGSKNIQYF TGCGCCAGCAGCTTGGGGACAGGGAGTAAAAACATTCAGTACTTC TRBJ2-4 TRBD1 - TRBV5-1
CASRQGATEAFF TGTGCCAGCAGACAGGGGGCTACTGAAGCTTTCTTT TRBJ1-1 TRBD1 - TRBV7-9
CASSLESNSNQPQHF TGTGCCAGCAGCTTGGAGAGTAATAGCAATCAGCCCCAGCATTTT TRBJ1-5 - - TRBV5-8
CASTAEAGGPWGYTF TGTGCCAGCACCGCCGAGGCAGGGGGTCCCTGGGGCTACACCTTC TRBJ1-2 TRBD1 - TRBV6-5
CASSPLTGTNYEQYF TGTGCCAGCTCACCGTTGACCGGGACAAACTACGAGCAGTACTTC TRBJ2-7 - - TRBV18
CASSIMAGDYGYTF TGTGCCAGTAGTATTATGGCAGGGGACTATGGCTACACCTTC TRBJ1-2 - - TRBV19
CASSHRGQRNTEAFF TGTGCCAGCAGCCATAGGGGACAGAGAAACACTGAAGCTTTCTTT TRBJ1-1 TRBD1 few TRBV7-9
CASSTGQGAHQPQHF TGTGCCAGCAGTACGGGACAGGGGGCTCATCAGCCCCAGCATTTT TRBJ1-5 TRBD1 - TRBV2
CASSYDSVPFF TGTGCCAGCAGTTACGACTCTGTCCCTTTCTTT TRBJ1-1 - - TRBV6-6
CAWTLEGVEQFF TGTGCCTGGACCCTAGAAGGGGTTGAGCAGTTCTTC TRBJ2-1 - - TRBV30
CASSQNRGLNTEAFF TGCGCCAGCAGCCAAAACAGGGGGCTGAACACTGAAGCTTTCTTT TRBJ1-1 TRBD1 - TRBV4-1
CASSNRDTLNEQYF TGTGCCAGTAGTAACCGGGACACTCTTAACGAGCAGTACTTC TRBJ2-7 - - TRBV19
CSVEEDQGWTEAFF TGCAGCGTTGAAGAGGATCAGGGGTGGACTGAAGCTTTCTTT TRBJ1-1 - - TRBV29-1
CASSTQIQETQYF TGTGCCAGTAGTACCCAGATCCAAGAGACCCAGTACTTC TRBJ2-5 - - TRBV19
CASSLTTSGDYEQYF TGCGCCAGCAGCTTAACGACTAGCGGGGACTACGAGCAGTACTTC TRBJ2-7 TRBD2 - TRBV5-1
CASSLGPTHGTNEKLFF TGCGCCAGCAGCTTGGGACCGACTCATGGGACTAATGAAAAACTGTTTTTT TRBJ1-4 - - TRBV5-1
CASSWTGPAFF TGTGCCAGCAGTTGGACAGGGCCCGCTTTCTTT TRBJ1-1 TRBD1 - TRBV5-5
CASSAAAYGYTF TGTGCCAGCAGCGCAGCGGCCTATGGCTACACCTTC TRBJ1-2 - - TRBV28
CASSPRWGVETQYF TGTGCCAGCAGCCCCAGATGGGGCGTAGAGACCCAGTACTTC TRBJ2-5 - once TRBV7-2
CASSQGWPGGNQPQHF TGCGCCAGCAGCCAAGGCTGGCCGGGGGGAAATCAGCCCCAGCATTTT TRBJ1-5 - - TRBV4-1
CARSEFQGASNYGYTF TGTGCCAGAAGTGAATTTCAGGGGGCGTCTAACTATGGCTACACCTTC TRBJ1-2 TRBD1 - TRBV5-3
CASSLAGGYEQFF TGTGCCAGCAGCTTAGCAGGGGGCTATGAGCAGTTCTTC TRBJ2-1 TRBD1 - TRBV7-9
CASSQESRANYGYTF TGCGCCAGCAGCCAAGAGTCTCGGGCTAACTATGGCTACACCTTC TRBJ1-2 - - TRBV4-3
CASSISRAKNTEAFF TGTGCCAGTAGTATTAGCAGGGCAAAGAACACTGAAGCTTTCTTT TRBJ1-1 - - TRBV19
CASSPLGGNTEAFF TGTGCCAGCTCACCCCTGGGGGGGAACACTGAAGCTTTCTTT TRBJ1-1 - - TRBV18
CAISESQGQDNEQFF TGTGCCATCAGTGAGTCGCAAGGACAGGACAATGAGCAGTTCTTC TRBJ2-1 TRBD1 - TRBV10-3
CASSESQVLNEKLFF TGTGCCAGCAGTGAAAGCCAGGTCCTTAATGAAAAACTGTTTTTT TRBJ1-4 - - TRBV25-1
CASSVGTAVNTEAFF TGTGCCAGCAGCGTAGGTACAGCGGTGAACACTGAAGCTTTCTTT TRBJ1-1 - - TRBV9
CASSRYRTGTGAGANVLTF TGTGCCAGCAGCCGCTACCGGACCGGGACAGGGGCTGGGGCCAACGTCCTGACTTTC TRBJ2-6 TRBD1 - TRBV7-8
CASSSNRDGTEAFF TGTGCCAGCAGCTCCAACAGGGACGGCACTGAAGCTTTCTTT TRBJ1-1 - - TRBV7-3
CATSSDRGNYNEQFF TGTGCCACGTCCTCAGACAGGGGAAATTACAATGAGCAGTTCTTC TRBJ2-1 TRBD1 - TRBV6-5
CASSEALRDRGSGYTF TGTGCCAGCAGTGAAGCGCTTCGGGACAGGGGAAGTGGCTACACCTTC TRBJ1-2 TRBD1 - TRBV2
CASWDRGRLEQYF TGTGCCAGTTGGGACAGGGGGCGCCTCGAGCAGTACTTC TRBJ2-7 TRBD1 once TRBV7-2
CASSEWGGGGNTIYF TGTGCCAGCAGTGAATGGGGAGGGGGTGGAAACACCATATATTTT TRBJ1-3 - - TRBV25-1
CASSRQGRTEAFF TGTGCCAGCAGCAGACAGGGTAGGACTGAAGCTTTCTTT TRBJ1-1 TRBD1 few TRBV27
CASSDRTGFHEQFF TGTGCCAGCAGTGATCGGACAGGGTTCCATGAGCAGTTCTTC TRBJ2-1 TRBD1 - TRBV2
CASVAAGQGMRGYTF TGTGCCAGCGTAGCTGCAGGACAGGGAATGCGTGGCTACACCTTC TRBJ1-2 TRBD1 few TRBV6-5
CASSLETGGVGYGYTF TGTGCCAGCAGCTTAGAGACGGGGGGGGTGGGCTATGGCTACACCTTC TRBJ1-2 - - TRBV7-6
CASTDSYEQYF TGTGCCAGTACCGACAGCTACGAGCAGTACTTC TRBJ2-7 - few TRBV6-1
CASRTDSTSPLHF TGTGCCAGCAGGACGGACAGTACTTCACCCCTCCACTTT TRBJ1-6 - - TRBV2
CASSLPGLAGGTGELFF TGCGCCAGCAGCTTACCGGGACTAGCGGGGGGGACCGGGGAGCTGTTTTTT TRBJ2-2 TRBD2 - TRBV5-1
CASSYGTDTEAFF TGTGCCAGCAGTTACGGGACAGACACTGAAGCTTTCTTT TRBJ1-1 TRBD1 - TRBV6-5
CASSQDLTYTGELFF TGCGCCAGCAGCCAAGACCTCACATACACCGGGGAGCTGTTTTTT TRBJ2-2 - - TRBV4-1
CAWSAHGRLEETQYF TGTGCCTGGAGTGCCCATGGGAGACTGGAAGAGACCCAGTACTTC TRBJ2-5 - - TRBV30
CAWGTGGFSGNTIYF TGTGCCTGGGGGACAGGGGGCTTCTCTGGAAACACCATATATTTT TRBJ1-3 TRBD1 - TRBV30
CASSWDPGTDLSGYTF TGCGCCAGCAGCTGGGACCCTGGGACAGACCTTAGTGGCTACACCTTC TRBJ1-2 TRBD1 - TRBV5-1
CASSRGTGMNTEAFF TGTGCCAGCAGTAGAGGGACAGGGATGAACACTGAAGCTTTCTTT TRBJ1-1 TRBD1 - TRBV6-5
CASARDTPYGYTF TGTGCCAGCGCTCGAGACACTCCCTATGGCTACACCTTC TRBJ1-2 - - TRBV6-1
CASSYGGGGGYGYTF TGTGCCAGCAGTTACGGCGGCGGTGGCGGCTATGGCTACACCTTC TRBJ1-2 - - TRBV6-5
CASSPPGRGGQGELFF TGTGCCAGCAGTCCCCCGGGGCGGGGGGGCCAGGGGGAGCTGTTTTTT TRBJ2-2 TRBD2 - TRBV7-2